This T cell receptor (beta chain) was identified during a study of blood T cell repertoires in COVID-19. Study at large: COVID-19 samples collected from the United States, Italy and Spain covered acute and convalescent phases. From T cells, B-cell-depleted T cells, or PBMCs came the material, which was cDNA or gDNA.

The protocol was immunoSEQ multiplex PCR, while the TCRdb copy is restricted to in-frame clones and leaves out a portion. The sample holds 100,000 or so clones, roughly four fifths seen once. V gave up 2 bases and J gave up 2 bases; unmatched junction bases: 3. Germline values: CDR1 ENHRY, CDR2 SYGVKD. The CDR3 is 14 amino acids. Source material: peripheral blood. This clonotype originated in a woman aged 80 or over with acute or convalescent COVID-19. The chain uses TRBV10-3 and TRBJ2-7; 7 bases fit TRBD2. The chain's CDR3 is CAISERLAAYEQYF. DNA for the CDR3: TGTGCCATCAGTGAGCGGCTAGCGGCCTACGAGCAGTACTTC.